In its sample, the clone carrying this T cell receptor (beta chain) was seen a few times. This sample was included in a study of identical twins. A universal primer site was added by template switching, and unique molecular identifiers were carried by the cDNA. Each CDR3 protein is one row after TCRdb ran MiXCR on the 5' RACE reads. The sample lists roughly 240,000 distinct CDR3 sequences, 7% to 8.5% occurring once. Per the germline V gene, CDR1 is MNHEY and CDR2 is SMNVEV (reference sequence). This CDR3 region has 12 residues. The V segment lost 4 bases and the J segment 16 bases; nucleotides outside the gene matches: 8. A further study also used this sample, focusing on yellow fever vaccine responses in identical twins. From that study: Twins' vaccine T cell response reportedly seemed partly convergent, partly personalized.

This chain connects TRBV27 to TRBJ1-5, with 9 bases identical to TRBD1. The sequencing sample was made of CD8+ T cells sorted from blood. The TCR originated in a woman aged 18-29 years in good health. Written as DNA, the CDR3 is TGTGCCAGCAGTTCCCGGGACAGGGTTGAACATTTT. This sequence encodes CASSSRDRVEHF.